The present TCR beta chain was sequenced within a study of T cell clones after liver transplantation. Study-level background: Immunosuppression withdrawal was tried within 2 years after liver transplantation in this trial. As an antigen-independent comparator, third-party-reactive TCRbeta sequences came from pre-transplant mixed lymphocyte reactions.

V gave up 7 bases and J gave up 3 bases, with 16 bases separating them. The CDR3 is 14 residues long. Germline CDR1 and CDR2: MDHEN and SYDVKM. Findings of the study overall: In a couple of subjects, few donor cells limited the measurable donor-reactive repertoire.

The table lists this clone with a count of one. Antigen specificity is unknown. Profiling relied on immunoSEQ multiplex PCR, and the TCRdb table lists in-frame clones only, not all of them. The sample yields more than 65,000 clones, over 70% seen once. V gene TRBV28 combines with J gene TRBJ2-7; D might be TRBD1 (7 bases). The source of this sequence is a human patient who received a liver transplant. Some of the T cells may derive from the graft donor. This sample comprised CD4+ T cells from blood, obtained 12 months after liver transplant. CDR3 in amino acids: CASTVAGQYYEQYF. The CDR3 nucleotides read TGTGCCAGCACGGTCGCGGGACAGTACTACGAGCAGTACTTC.